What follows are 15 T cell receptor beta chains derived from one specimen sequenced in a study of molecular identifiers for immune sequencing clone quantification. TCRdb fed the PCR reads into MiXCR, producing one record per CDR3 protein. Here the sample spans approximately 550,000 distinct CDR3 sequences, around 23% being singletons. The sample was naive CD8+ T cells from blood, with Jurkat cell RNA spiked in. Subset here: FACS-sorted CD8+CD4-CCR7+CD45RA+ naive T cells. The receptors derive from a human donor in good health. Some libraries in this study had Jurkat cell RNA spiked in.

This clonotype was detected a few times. CDR3 nucleotides: TGTGCCAGCGGATTTACAGAAACCTACGAGCAGTACTTC. Residues: CASGFTETYEQYF. The rearrangement uses TRBV27 and TRBJ2-7; D not certain. The CDR3 length is 13 residues. Germline V gives CDR1 MNHEY, CDR2 SMNVEV (reference sequence). The V and J ends lost 8 bases and 2 bases respectively, with 13 bases between them.

Written as DNA, the CDR3 is TGCAGTGCTAGGCCTAGCGGGTGGGGTGAGCAGTTCTTC. Its translation: CSARPSGWGEQFF. The chain is built from TRBV20-1 and TRBJ2-1; 8 nucleotides line up with TRBD2. The CDR3 totals 13 residues. Trimming removed 3 bases from V and 9 bases from J; junction bases left unmatched: 7. Germline CDR1 DFQATT, CDR2 SNEGSKA (reference sequence).

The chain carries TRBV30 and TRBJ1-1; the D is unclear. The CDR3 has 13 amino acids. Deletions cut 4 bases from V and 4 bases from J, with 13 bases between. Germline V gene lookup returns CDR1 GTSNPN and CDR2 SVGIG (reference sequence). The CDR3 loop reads CAWIVSEFTEAFF. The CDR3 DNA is TGTGCCTGGATCGTGTCGGAGTTCACTGAAGCTTTCTTT.

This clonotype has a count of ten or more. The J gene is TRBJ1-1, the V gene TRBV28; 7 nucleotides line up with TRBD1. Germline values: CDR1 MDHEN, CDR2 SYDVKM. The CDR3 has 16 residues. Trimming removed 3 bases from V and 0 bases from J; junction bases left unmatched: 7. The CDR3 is CASSFSGGAMNTEAFF. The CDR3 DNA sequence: TGTGCCAGCAGTTTCTCAGGGGGTGCTATGAACACTGAAGCTTTCTTT.

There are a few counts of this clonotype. Here the CDR3 DNA reads TGTGCCAGCAGTAAAGGAGAGGGCTTGAACACTGAAGCTTTCTTT. This sequence encodes CASSKGEGLNTEAFF. The rearrangement links TRBV2 to TRBJ1-1; D gene unclear. CDR3 size: 15 residues. CDR1 and CDR2 from the germline V gene are SNHLY and FYNNEI. Between the trimmed V and J ends, which lost 5 bases and 0 bases, there was a span of 13 bases.

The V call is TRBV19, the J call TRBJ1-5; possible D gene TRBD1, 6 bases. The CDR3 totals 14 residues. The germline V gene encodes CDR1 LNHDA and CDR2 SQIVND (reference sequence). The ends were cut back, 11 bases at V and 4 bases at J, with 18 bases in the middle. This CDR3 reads CAGTLTGGNQPQHF. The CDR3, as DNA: TGTGCCGGTACTTTGACAGGTGGGAATCAGCCCCAGCATTTT.

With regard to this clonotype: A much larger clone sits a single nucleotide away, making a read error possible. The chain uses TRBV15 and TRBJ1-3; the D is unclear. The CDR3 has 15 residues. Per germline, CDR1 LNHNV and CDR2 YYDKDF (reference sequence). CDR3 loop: CVTSPTLGLGNTIYF. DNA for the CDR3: TGTGTCACCAGCCCAACCCTCGGGTTGGGAAACACCATATATTTT.

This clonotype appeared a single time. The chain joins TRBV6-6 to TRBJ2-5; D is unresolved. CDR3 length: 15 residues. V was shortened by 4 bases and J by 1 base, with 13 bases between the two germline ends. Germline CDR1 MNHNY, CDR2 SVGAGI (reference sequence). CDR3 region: CASSSRSTVQETQYF. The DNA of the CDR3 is TGTGCCAGCAGTTCCCGCTCCACGGTCCAAGAGACCCAGTACTTC.

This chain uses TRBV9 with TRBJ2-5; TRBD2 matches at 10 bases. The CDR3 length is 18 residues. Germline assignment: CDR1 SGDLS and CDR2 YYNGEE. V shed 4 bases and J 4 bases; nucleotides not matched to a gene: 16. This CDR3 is CASSSRVAGGLGGETQYF. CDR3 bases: TGTGCCAGCAGCTCCCGAGTAGCGGGAGGTCTGGGAGGAGAGACCCAGTACTTC.

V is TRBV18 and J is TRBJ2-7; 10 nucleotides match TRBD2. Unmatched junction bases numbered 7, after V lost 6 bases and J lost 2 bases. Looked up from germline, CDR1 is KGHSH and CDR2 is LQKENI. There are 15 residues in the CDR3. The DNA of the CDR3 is TGTGCCAGCTCCGGGGAACTAGCGGGACCCTACGAGCAGTACTTC. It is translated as CASSGELAGPYEQYF. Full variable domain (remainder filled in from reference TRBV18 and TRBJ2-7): NAGVMQNPRHLVRRRGQEARLRCSPMKGHSHVYWYRQLPEEGLKFMVYLQKENIIDESGMPKERFSAEFPKEGPSILRIQQVVRGDSAAYFCASSGELAGPYEQYFGPGTRLTVT.

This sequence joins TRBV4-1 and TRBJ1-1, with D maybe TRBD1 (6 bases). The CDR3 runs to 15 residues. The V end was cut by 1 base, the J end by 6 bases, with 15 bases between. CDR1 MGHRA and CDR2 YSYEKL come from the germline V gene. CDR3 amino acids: CASSQVRGAHSEAFF. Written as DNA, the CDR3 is TGCGCCAGCAGCCAAGTTCGGGGGGCCCATTCTGAAGCTTTCTTT.

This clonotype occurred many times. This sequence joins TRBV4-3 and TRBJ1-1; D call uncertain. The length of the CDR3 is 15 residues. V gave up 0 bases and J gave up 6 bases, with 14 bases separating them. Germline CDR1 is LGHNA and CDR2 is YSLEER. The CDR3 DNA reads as TGCGCCAGCAGCCAAGAAAGGATAGGGAGCGCTGAAGCTTTCTTT. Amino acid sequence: CASSQERIGSAEAFF.

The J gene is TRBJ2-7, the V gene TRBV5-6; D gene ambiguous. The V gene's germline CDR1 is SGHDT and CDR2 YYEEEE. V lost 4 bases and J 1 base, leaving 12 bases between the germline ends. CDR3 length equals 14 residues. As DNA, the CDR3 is TGTGCCAGCAGCCCGAGTGGCTTATCCTACGAGCAGTACTTC. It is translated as CASSPSGLSYEQYF. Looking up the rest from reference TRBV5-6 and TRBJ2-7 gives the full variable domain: DAGVTQSPTHLIKTRGQQVTLRCSPKSGHDTVSWYQQALGQGPQFIFQYYEEEERQRGNFPDRFSGHQFPNYSSELNVNALLLGDSALYLCASSPSGLSYEQYFGPGTRLTVT.

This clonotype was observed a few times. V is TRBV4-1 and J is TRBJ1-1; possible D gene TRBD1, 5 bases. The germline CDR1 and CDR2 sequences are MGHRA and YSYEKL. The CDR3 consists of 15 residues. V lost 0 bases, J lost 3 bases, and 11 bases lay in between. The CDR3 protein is CASSQDWGGDTEAFF. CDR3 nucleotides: TGCGCCAGCAGCCAAGATTGGGGGGGAGACACTGAAGCTTTCTTT.

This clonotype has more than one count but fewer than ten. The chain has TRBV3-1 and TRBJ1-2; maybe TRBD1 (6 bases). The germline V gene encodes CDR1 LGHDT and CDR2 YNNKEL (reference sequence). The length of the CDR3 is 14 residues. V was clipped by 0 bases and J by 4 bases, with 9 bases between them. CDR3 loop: CASSQEGGLYGYTF. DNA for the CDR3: TGTGCCAGCAGCCAAGAAGGGGGGCTCTATGGCTACACCTTC.